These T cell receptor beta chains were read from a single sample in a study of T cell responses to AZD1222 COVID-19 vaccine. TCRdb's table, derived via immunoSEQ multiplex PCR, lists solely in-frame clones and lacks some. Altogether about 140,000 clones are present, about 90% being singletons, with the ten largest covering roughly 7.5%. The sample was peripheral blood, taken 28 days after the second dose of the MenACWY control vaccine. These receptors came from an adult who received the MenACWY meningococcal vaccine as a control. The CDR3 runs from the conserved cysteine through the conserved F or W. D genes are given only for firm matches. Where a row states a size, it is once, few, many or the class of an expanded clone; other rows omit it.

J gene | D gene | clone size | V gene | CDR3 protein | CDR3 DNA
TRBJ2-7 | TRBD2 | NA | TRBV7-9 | CASRPGLAAQEQYF | TGTGCCAGCAGACCAGGACTAGCGGCCCAAGAGCAGTACTTC
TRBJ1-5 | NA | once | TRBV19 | CASNVADQPQHF | TGTGCCAGCAACGTGGCGGATCAGCCCCAGCATTTT
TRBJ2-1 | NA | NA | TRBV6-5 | CASSYKGLSYNEQFF | TGTGCCAGCAGTTACAAGGGGCTCTCCTACAATGAGCAGTTCTTC
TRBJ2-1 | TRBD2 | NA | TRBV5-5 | CASTAPPGTSASSYNEQFF | TGTGCCAGCACAGCTCCCCCAGGGACTAGCGCTAGCTCCTACAATGAGCAGTTCTTC
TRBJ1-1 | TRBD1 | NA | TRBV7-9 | CASISERQGTEAFF | TGTGCCAGCATCTCCGAGAGACAGGGCACTGAAGCTTTCTTT
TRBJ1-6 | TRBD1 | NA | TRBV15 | CATSRDGTGGSPLHF | TGTGCCACCAGCAGAGATGGGACAGGGGGTTCACCCCTCCACTTT
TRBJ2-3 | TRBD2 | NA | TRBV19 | CASSGTSGGAGDTQYF | TGTGCCAGTAGCGGGACTAGCGGGGGGGCCGGGGATACGCAGTATTTT
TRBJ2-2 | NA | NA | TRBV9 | CASSVAGLGTGELFF | TGTGCCAGCAGCGTAGCTGGACTGGGCACCGGGGAGCTGTTTTTT
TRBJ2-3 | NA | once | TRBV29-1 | CSVEEYTDTQYF | TGCAGCGTTGAAGAGTATACAGATACGCAGTATTTT
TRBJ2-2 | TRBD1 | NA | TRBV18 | CASSLLQGASNTGELFF | TGTGCCAGCTCACTCCTCCAGGGGGCTTCGAACACCGGGGAGCTGTTTTTT
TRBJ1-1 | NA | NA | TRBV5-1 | CASSRDGQGAFF | TGCGCCAGCAGCAGAGACGGGCAGGGGGCTTTCTTT
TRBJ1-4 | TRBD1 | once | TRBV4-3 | CASSQDLAGGAGTNEKLFF | TGCGCCAGCAGCCAAGATCTAGCAGGGGGCGCCGGGACTAATGAAAAACTGTTTTTT
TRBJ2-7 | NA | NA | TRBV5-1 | CASKPHRGDEQYF | TGCGCCAGCAAACCCCACCGCGGGGACGAGCAGTACTTC
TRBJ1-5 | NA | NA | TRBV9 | CASSAPQEGRDQPQHF | TGTGCCAGCAGCGCTCCCCAAGAGGGGCGGGATCAGCCCCAGCATTTT
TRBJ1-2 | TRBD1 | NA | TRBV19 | CASSLGQGGLNYGYTF | TGTGCCAGTAGCCTGGGACAGGGGGGATTAAACTATGGCTACACCTTC
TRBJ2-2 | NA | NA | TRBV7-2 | CASSLVSSVNTGELFF | TGTGCCAGCAGCTTAGTCAGTAGCGTGAACACCGGGGAGCTGTTTTTT
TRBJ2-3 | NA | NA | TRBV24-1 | CATSDLSTSTDTQYF | TGTGCCACCAGTGATTTGTCTACTAGCACAGATACGCAGTATTTT
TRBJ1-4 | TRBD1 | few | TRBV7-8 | CASSLRPGTGATNEKLFF | TGTGCCAGCAGCTTACGTCCCGGGACAGGGGCGACTAATGAAAAACTGTTTTTT
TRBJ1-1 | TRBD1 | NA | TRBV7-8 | CASSPRGGSEVVTEAFF | TGTGCCAGCAGCCCCAGGGGGGGTTCTGAGGTGGTTACTGAAGCTTTCTTT
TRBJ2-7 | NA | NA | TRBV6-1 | CASRPAGAGDPEQYF | TGTGCCAGCAGGCCTGCGGGGGCAGGGGATCCCGAGCAGTACTTC
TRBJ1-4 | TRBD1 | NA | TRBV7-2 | CASSTGTGLVATNEKLFF | TGTGCCAGCAGCACCGGGACAGGGTTAGTTGCAACTAATGAAAAACTGTTTTTT
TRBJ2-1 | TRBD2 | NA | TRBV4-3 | CASSQVTSGTSSYNEQFF | TGCGCCAGCAGCCAAGTTACTAGCGGGACCAGCTCCTACAATGAGCAGTTCTTC
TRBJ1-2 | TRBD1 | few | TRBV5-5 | CASSLEGGGLGYTF | TGTGCCAGCAGCTTGGAGGGAGGGGGCCTTGGCTACACCTTC
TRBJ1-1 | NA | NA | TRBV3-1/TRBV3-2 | CASSQVSADAEAFF | TGTGCCAGCAGCCAAGTCTCCGCAGACGCTGAAGCTTTCTTT
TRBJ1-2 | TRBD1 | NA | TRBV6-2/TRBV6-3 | CASSHDRAPSPLSGYTF | TGTGCCAGCAGCCACGACAGGGCGCCTTCTCCTCTTAGTGGCTACACCTTC
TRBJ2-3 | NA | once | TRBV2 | CASSVRQSTDTQYF | TGTGCCAGCAGTGTCCGGCAGAGCACAGATACGCAGTATTTT
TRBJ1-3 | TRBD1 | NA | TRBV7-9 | CASSFRGQTGNTIYF | TGTGCCAGCAGTTTCAGGGGGCAAACTGGAAACACCATATATTTT
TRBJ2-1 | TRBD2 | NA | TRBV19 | CASSPGLAGNEQFF | TGTGCCAGTAGTCCGGGACTAGCGGGTAATGAGCAGTTCTTC
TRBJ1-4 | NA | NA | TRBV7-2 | CASSLGTLEKLFF | TGTGCCAGCAGCTTGGGGACACTTGAAAAACTGTTTTTT
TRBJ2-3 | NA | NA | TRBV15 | CATSRGSGAYRSDTQYF | TGTGCCACCAGCAGAGGATCGGGTGCTTACCGCTCAGATACGCAGTATTTT
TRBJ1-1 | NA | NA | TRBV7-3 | CASSLTGIEAEAFF | TGTGCCAGCAGCTTAACAGGTATTGAGGCTGAAGCTTTCTTT
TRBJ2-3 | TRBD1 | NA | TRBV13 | CASSTHRGDTQYF | TGTGCCAGCAGCACCCACAGGGGAGATACGCAGTATTTT
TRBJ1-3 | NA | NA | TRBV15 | CATSREGPTGSSGNTIYF | TGTGCCACCAGCAGAGAGGGACCGACAGGCTCTTCTGGAAACACCATATATTTT
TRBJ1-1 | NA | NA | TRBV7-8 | CASSLSGTRGEAFF | TGTGCCAGCAGCTTATCGGGGACGAGGGGTGAAGCTTTCTTT
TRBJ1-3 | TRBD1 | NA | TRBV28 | CASWATGAGNTIYF | TGTGCCAGCTGGGCGACAGGGGCTGGAAACACCATATATTTT
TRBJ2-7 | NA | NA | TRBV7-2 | CASSLVGPGTYEQYF | TGTGCCAGCAGCTTAGTCGGACCTGGGACCTACGAGCAGTACTTC
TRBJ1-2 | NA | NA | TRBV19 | CASSILQSITF | TGTGCCAGTAGTATTTTACAGTCAATCACCTTC
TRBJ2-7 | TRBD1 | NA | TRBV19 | CASSTGQPYEQYF | TGTGCCAGTAGTACGGGACAGCCCTACGAGCAGTACTTC
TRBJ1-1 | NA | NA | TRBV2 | CASSEARWGTLNTEAFF | TGTGCCAGCAGTGAAGCTCGATGGGGAACTTTGAACACTGAAGCTTTCTTT
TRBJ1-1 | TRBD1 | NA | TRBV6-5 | CASRRTGSEAFF | TGTGCCAGCAGACGGACAGGTTCTGAAGCTTTCTTT
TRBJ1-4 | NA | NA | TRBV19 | CASSMEGPTNEKLFF | TGTGCCAGTAGTATGGAGGGGCCAACTAATGAAAAACTGTTTTTT